This entry lists 24 T cell receptor beta chains sequenced from one sample in a study of T cells expressing NK-cell markers. TCRdb reprocessed the 5' RACE reads; each CDR3 protein has one entry and no DNA is given. The table lists roughly 350,000 distinct CDR3 sequences. The material sequenced was blood T cells: a sorted CD56 or NKG2C T cell subset, CD4+ or CD8+ T cells, or bulk PBMC T cells (not recorded which). The receptors derive from a man aged 18 to 69 in good health.

The chain couples TRBV20-1 to TRBJ2-1; TCRdb's D call of TRBD1 is untestable without DNA. CDR1 and CDR2 (germline): DFQATT, SNEGSKA (reference sequence). The CDR3 length is 17 residues. The CDR3 loop reads CSARDLVQDHFYNEQFF.

The V gene is TRBV5-1, the J gene TRBJ1-6; TCRdb names TRBD1, which stays unverified in the absence of DNA. The germline CDR1 and CDR2 sequences are SGHRS and YFSETQ. CDR3 size: 19 residues. This CDR3 is CASSPTGGVGFLGNSPLHF.

This chain joins TRBV28 and TRBJ2-3; TCRdb outputs TRBD1, but without DNA this stays unchecked. Germline V gene lookup returns CDR1 MDHEN and CDR2 SYDVKM. The CDR3 contains 17 residues. This CDR3 reads CASSFLPGQGFGYTQYF.

The rearrangement joins TRBV6-5 to TRBJ2-3; absent DNA, TCRdb's TRBD2 call cannot be checked. The CDR3 contains 14 residues. Germline V gene lookup returns CDR1 MNHEY and CDR2 SVGAGI. CDR3 loop: CASSYLVERGTQYF.

This CDR3 reads CSAPLGSQGGYGYTF. The gene calls are TRBV20-1 and TRBJ1-2; TCRdb's assignment of TRBD1 cannot be checked, as there is no DNA. Germline V gene lookup returns CDR1 DFQATT and CDR2 SNEGSKA (reference sequence). The CDR3 runs to 15 residues.

CDR3 in amino acids: CASSKQVIAGQETQYF. The chain has TRBV11-2 and TRBJ2-5; TCRdb selects TRBD2, and the lack of DNA leaves this call unchecked. CDR3 length: 16 amino acids. From germline, CDR1 is SGHAT and CDR2 FQNNGV.

This chain uses TRBV20-1 with TRBJ2-7; TCRdb picks TRBD1, but there is no DNA to check that call. CDR1 is DFQATT, CDR2 SNEGSKA, per germline (reference sequence). The CDR3 length is 15 residues. The CDR3 protein is CSARDLGHNPYEQYF.

This rearrangement joins TRBV20-1 to TRBJ2-2. This CDR3 comprises 13 residues. The V gene's germline CDR1 is DFQATT and CDR2 SNEGSKA (reference sequence). CDR3 in amino acids: CSARPAFPGELFF.

The chain joins TRBV18 to TRBJ2-3; TCRdb's D call of TRBD2 is untestable without DNA. The CDR3 covers 15 residues. Per the germline V gene, CDR1 is KGHSH and CDR2 is LQKENI. CDR3 residues: CASSPRGLAGNTQYF.

The CDR3 reads CASSSTTGGLNTEAFF. The rearrangement uses TRBV9 and TRBJ1-1; TCRdb indicates TRBD1, and absent DNA this call remains unverified. Germline CDR1 SGDLS, CDR2 YYNGEE. This CDR3 has 16 amino acids. The entire variable domain, with the rest obtained from reference TRBV9 and TRBJ1-1, is as follows: DSGVTQTPKHLITATGQRVTLRCSPRSGDLSVYWYQQSLDQGLQFLIQYYNGEERAKGNILERFSAQQFPDLHSELNLSSLELGDSALYFCASSSTTGGLNTEAFFGQGTRLTVV.

This chain links TRBV6-5 with TRBJ2-7; TCRdb outputs TRBD2, but without DNA this stays unchecked. The CDR3 length is 16 residues. CDR1 and CDR2 from the germline V gene are MNHEY and SVGAGI. The CDR3 sequence is CASSYSRTSGGYEQYF.

The chain employs TRBV15 and TRBJ2-7. The CDR3 extends over 15 amino acids. CDR1 is LNHNV and CDR2 is YYDKDF in the germline V gene (reference sequence). The CDR3: CATSRDPGLAGEQYF.

The chain employs TRBV6-1 and TRBJ1-6. The CDR3 loop spans 16 amino acids. CDR1 and CDR2 (germline): MNHNS, SASEGT. The CDR3 region is CASSEDRESYNSPLHF.

This chain links TRBV12-3 or TRBV12-4 with TRBJ2-7; as DNA is missing, the TRBD2 call by TCRdb cannot be tested. The CDR3 spans 13 residues. CDR3 protein: CASSSGGSGEQYF.

This rearrangement joins TRBV7-9 to TRBJ2-1; TCRdb indicates TRBD2, and absent DNA this call remains unverified. Germline CDR1 and CDR2: SEHNR and FQNEAQ (reference sequence). CDR3 length: 16 amino acids. CDR3 sequence: CASLWTSGGYNNEQFF.

J is TRBJ1-2 and V is TRBV7-9. The CDR3 covers 16 residues. CDR1 is SEHNR, CDR2 FQNEAQ, per germline (reference sequence). CDR3: CASSLNGLEGNYGYTF.

This chain links TRBV9 with TRBJ1-4; as DNA is missing, the TRBD1 call by TCRdb cannot be tested. CDR3 size: 17 residues. Germline values: CDR1 SGDLS, CDR2 YYNGEE. The CDR3 sequence: CASSVGHRTSANEKLFF.

V usage is TRBV4-2 and J usage is TRBJ1-2; with no DNA, the TCRdb D assignment of TRBD1 cannot be verified. This CDR3 spans 16 amino acids. Germline loops: CDR1 LGHNA, CDR2 YNFKEQ. CDR3 sequence: CASSPTPGQGGYGYTF.

This chain links TRBV13 with TRBJ2-7; TCRdb picks TRBD1, but there is no DNA to check that call. CDR3 length: 15 amino acids. Germline assignment: CDR1 PRHDT and CDR2 FYEKMQ (reference sequence). The CDR3 region is CASSLGGGPSYEQYF.

The J gene is TRBJ1-2, the V gene TRBV29-1; TCRdb designates TRBD1, a call that cannot be tested without DNA. The germline gives CDR1 SQVTM, CDR2 ANQGSEA. The CDR3 length is 11 residues. The CDR3 region is CSFQGDSGYTF.

CDR3: CASSSDEGLGSGANVLTF. The chain couples TRBV11-1 to TRBJ2-6; the D call from TCRdb, TRBD1, cannot be confirmed without DNA. Germline V gene lookup returns CDR1 SGHAT and CDR2 FQDESV (reference sequence). The CDR3 covers 18 residues.

The genes are TRBV25-1 and TRBJ2-5; the TRBD2 assignment by TCRdb is unverifiable without DNA. CDR3 size: 15 residues. Germline-derived CDR1 and CDR2 are MGHDK and SYGVNS. The CDR3 region is CASSARGGGAETQYF.

The V call is TRBV6-6, the J call TRBJ1-5; the D call from TCRdb, TRBD1, cannot be confirmed without DNA. The length of the CDR3 is 13 residues. Germline lookup yields CDR1 MNHNY and CDR2 SVGAGI (reference sequence). The CDR3 protein is CASSYRGERPQHF.

The chain employs TRBV24-1 and TRBJ2-1; TCRdb's D call, TRBD1, is unchecked because there is no DNA. Germline V lookup: CDR1 KGHDR, CDR2 SFDVKD. The CDR3 is 11 amino acids. CDR3: CATSGGGPQFF.